The 8 T cell receptor beta chains below come from one sample, sequenced in a study of cytomegalovirus exposure and HLA in healthy donors. In the PCR, 60 Vbeta and 13 Jbeta primers were used. TCRdb's table, derived via immunoSEQ multiplex PCR, lists solely in-frame clones and lacks some. The sample yields 220,000 or so clones, of which the top ten take up about 1%. The sequencing sample was made of PBMCs. Receptors originate from a girl aged 2 to 10 in good health and CMV-seropositive.

This chain uses TRBV10-3 with TRBJ1-2, with 8 nucleotides matching TRBD1. Unmatched junction bases numbered 4, after V lost 2 bases and J lost 2 bases. CDR1 is ENHRY, CDR2 SYGVKD, per germline. This CDR3 has 15 residues. For the CDR3, the DNA is TGTGCCATCAGTGAGCGGACAGGGCCGAACTATGGCTACACCTTC. Amino acid sequence: CAISERTGPNYGYTF.

The chain combines TRBV6-5 with TRBJ2-2; 9 bases map to TRBD2. Looked up from germline, CDR1 is MNHEY and CDR2 is SVGAGI. The ends lost 2 bases at V and 6 bases at J; junction bases unmatched: 4. The CDR3 length is 15 residues. The CDR3 DNA reads TGTGCCAGCAGTTACGCTAGCGGGATCTCCGGGGAGCTGTTTTTT. The encoded protein is CASSYASGISGELFF.

Comments on this clone: A junction boundary mismatches the germline segment, possibly from a read error. The same CDR3 is also encoded by other DNA sequences in this sample. The CDR3 sequence: CASRASGRNVYEQYF. CDR3 nucleotides: TGCGCCAGCAGGGCTAGCGGGAGGAACGTATACGAGCAGTACTTC. The chain couples TRBV6-5 to TRBJ2-7, with 11 bases lining up with TRBD2. This CDR3 contains 15 residues. Germline loops: CDR1 MNHEY, CDR2 SVGAGI.

V and J are TRBV9 and TRBJ2-3, with 9 bases that match TRBD2. V shed 3 bases and J 2 bases; nucleotides not matched to a gene: 10. This CDR3 is built from 17 residues. Germline values: CDR1 SGDLS, CDR2 YYNGEE. The chain's CDR3 is CASSAWGGRDYTDTQYF. The DNA of the CDR3 is TGTGCCAGCAGCGCCTGGGGCGGGAGGGACTACACAGATACGCAGTATTTT.

This rearrangement joins TRBV19 to TRBJ2-7, with D maybe TRBD1 (5 bases). The germline V gene has CDR1 LNHDA and CDR2 SQIVND (reference sequence). The CDR3 is 13 amino acids. Trimming took off 7 bases at V and 1 base at J, with 11 bases between the two ends. CDR3 region: CASTAGSSYEQYF. In nucleotides, the CDR3 is TGTGCCAGTACCGCAGGGTCATCCTACGAGCAGTACTTC.

As for this clone: The sample carries other DNA sequences with the same CDR3. The rearrangement joins TRBV7-3 to TRBJ2-1; maybe TRBD2 (5 bases). Germline assignment: CDR1 SGHTA and CDR2 FQGTGA. The ends were cut back, 5 bases at V and 4 bases at J, with 9 bases in the middle. The CDR3 is 13 amino acids. CDR3 nucleotides: TGTGCCAGCAGCCAACTAGATTACAATGAGCAGTTCTTC. Protein: CASSQLDYNEQFF.

The V and J genes are TRBV25-1 and TRBJ1-2; 10 nucleotides match TRBD1. This CDR3 spans 14 amino acids. J lost 8 bases, V lost 4 bases, and 7 bases had no gene match. CDR1 is MGHDK and CDR2 is SYGVNS in the germline V gene. CDR3: CASSAKGQGSGYTF. CDR3 in DNA: TGTGCCAGCAGTGCGAAGGGACAGGGGAGCGGCTACACCTTC.

This chain joins TRBV25-1 and TRBJ2-5; 9 nucleotides agree with TRBD1. Germline V gives CDR1 MGHDK, CDR2 SYGVNS. This CDR3 region has 15 residues. Trimming removed 4 bases from V and 5 bases from J; junction bases left unmatched: 8. Here the CDR3 DNA reads TGTGCCAGCAGTGTAGGGACAGGGCTCTTGGAGACCCAGTACTTC. This codes for CASSVGTGLLETQYF.